The 11 T cell receptor beta chains presented below share a single source sample, sequenced in a study of regulatory T cells in long-lasting Graves disease. Specified time point: newly diagnosed GD, antithyroid drugs for less than 3 months. PBMC-derived RNA was used for the TCR library. Assembly of TCR beta libraries relied on iRepertoire HTBI primers together with Arm-PCR of CDR3 regions. Using its own MiXCR run on the multiplex PCR reads, TCRdb lists one record per CDR3 protein. The data hold about 320,000 distinct CDR3 sequences, with about 20% observed a single time. Sequences were derived from peripheral blood mononuclear cells (PBMCs), sampled at new diagnosis, from a patient treated with antithyroid drugs. These receptors all stem from a female donor with Graves disease.

This clonotype was picked up many times. The rearrangement uses TRBV7-9 and TRBJ2-3, with TRBD2 as a possible D gene (6 bases). The ends were cut back, 2 bases at V and 7 bases at J, with 13 bases in the middle. Germline CDR1 SEHNR, CDR2 FQNEAQ (reference sequence). CDR3 size: 14 residues. The CDR3: CASSLSRDGHTQYF. CDR3 DNA sequence: TGTGCCAGCAGCTTATCGCGGGACGGGCATACGCAGTATTTT.

The chain is built from TRBV29-1 and TRBJ2-1, with 7 nucleotides matching TRBD2. Per the germline V gene, CDR1 is SQVTM and CDR2 is ANQGSEA. V lost 2 bases and J lost 11; bases outside the gene matches: 12. The CDR3 is 14 amino acids. The CDR3 DNA sequence: TGCAGCGTTGAACCCGGACTAGAGAATGCGAAGCAGTTCTTC. Its translation is CSVEPGLENAKQFF.

This clonotype has at least ten counts. The rearrangement links TRBV6-1 to TRBJ1-4; TRBD1 might be the D (6 bases). V was trimmed by 8 bases and J by 15 bases, leaving 25 bases between them. The length of the CDR3 is 14 residues. Germline CDR1 is MNHNS and CDR2 is SASEGT. The CDR3 reads CASQGSFYGETMFF. Here the CDR3 DNA reads TGTGCCAGCCAGGGGTCTTTTTACGGGGAAACAATGTTTTTT.

There are a few counts of this clonotype. The V gene is TRBV25-1, the J gene TRBJ2-7, with 7 bases fitting TRBD2. V trimming: 8 bases; J trimming: 2 bases; junction bases outside the gene matches: 12. The length of the CDR3 is 15 residues. In germline, CDR1 is MGHDK, CDR2 SYGVNS. The CDR3 protein is CASRGDGRPPYEQYF. The CDR3 coding sequence is TGTGCCAGCCGGGGGGACGGGCGCCCCCCCTACGAGCAGTACTTC.

This clonotype has only a few counts. The chain joins TRBV6-9 to TRBJ2-7, with 7 bases that match TRBD1. The ends lost 1 base at V and 3 bases at J; junction bases unmatched: 3. The CDR3 sequence is 14 residues long. Germline CDR1 reads MNHGY; CDR2 reads SVAAGI. In DNA form, the CDR3 reads TGTGCCAGCAGTTATTACAGGGGAGTCTACGAGCAGTACTTC. The encoded protein is CASSYYRGVYEQYF.

At least ten counts were recorded for this clonotype. The chain joins TRBV28 to TRBJ2-7; no clear D gene. The germline gives CDR1 MDHEN, CDR2 SYDVKM. The CDR3 consists of 12 residues. V shed 7 bases and J shed 10 bases, with 17 bases lying between them. CDR3 DNA: TGTGCCAGCACCACACTGACCGGGTCTCAGTACTTC. Amino acids: CASTTLTGSQYF.

This clonotype appeared many times. J is TRBJ2-7 and V is TRBV6-1; 8 nucleotides agree with TRBD2. J gave up 0 bases and V 6 bases, and 10 bases lay outside the gene matches. Germline V gives CDR1 MNHNS, CDR2 SASEGT. The CDR3 is 16 amino acids. Here the CDR3 reads CASRSSLAGNSYEQYF. The CDR3 bases are TGTGCCAGCAGATCATCCTTAGCGGGGAACTCCTACGAGCAGTACTTC.

This clonotype showed up just a few times. The chain carries TRBV9 and TRBJ1-4; D is perhaps TRBD1 (6 bases). Germline V CDR1 and CDR2: SGDLS, YYNGEE. Between the trimmed V and J ends, which lost 3 bases and 2 bases, there was a span of 17 bases. CDR3 length equals 17 residues. CDR3: CASSGGGWGSTNEKLFF. CDR3 DNA sequence: TGTGCCAGCAGCGGAGGGGGGTGGGGGTCCACTAATGAAAAACTGTTTTTT.

J is TRBJ2-1 and V is TRBV19, with TRBD2 matching over 14 bases. Germline lookup yields CDR1 LNHDA and CDR2 SQIVND (reference sequence). V was pared by 4 bases and J by 8 bases, with 7 bases of the junction left unmatched. CDR3 length: 16 amino acids. CDR3: CASSNQGLAGGHEQFF. The CDR3 bases are TGTGCCAGTAGTAACCAAGGACTAGCGGGAGGCCATGAGCAGTTCTTC.

The table lists this clonotype with many counts. The V and J genes are TRBV29-1 and TRBJ1-2; unclear D gene. The germline CDR1 and CDR2 sequences are SQVTM and ANQGSEA. This CDR3 has 13 residues. Trimming removed 8 bases from V and 7 bases from J, with 20 bases in between. The CDR3 loop is CSHLARTGGGYTF. The CDR3 region has the DNA TGCAGCCACCTTGCCCGGACTGGCGGTGGCTACACCTTC.

The rearrangement uses TRBV20-1 and TRBJ2-1, with 12 positions matching TRBD1. Germline V gene data show CDR1 as DFQATT and CDR2 as SNEGSKA (reference sequence). The CDR3 has 18 residues. J was trimmed by 8 bases and V by 5 bases; bases with no gene match: 19. The CDR3, as DNA: TGCAGTGCTCCCGGGACAGGGGGCGTAGATCCCCTTTTCGATGAGCAGTTCTTC. Residues: CSAPGTGGVDPLFDEQFF.